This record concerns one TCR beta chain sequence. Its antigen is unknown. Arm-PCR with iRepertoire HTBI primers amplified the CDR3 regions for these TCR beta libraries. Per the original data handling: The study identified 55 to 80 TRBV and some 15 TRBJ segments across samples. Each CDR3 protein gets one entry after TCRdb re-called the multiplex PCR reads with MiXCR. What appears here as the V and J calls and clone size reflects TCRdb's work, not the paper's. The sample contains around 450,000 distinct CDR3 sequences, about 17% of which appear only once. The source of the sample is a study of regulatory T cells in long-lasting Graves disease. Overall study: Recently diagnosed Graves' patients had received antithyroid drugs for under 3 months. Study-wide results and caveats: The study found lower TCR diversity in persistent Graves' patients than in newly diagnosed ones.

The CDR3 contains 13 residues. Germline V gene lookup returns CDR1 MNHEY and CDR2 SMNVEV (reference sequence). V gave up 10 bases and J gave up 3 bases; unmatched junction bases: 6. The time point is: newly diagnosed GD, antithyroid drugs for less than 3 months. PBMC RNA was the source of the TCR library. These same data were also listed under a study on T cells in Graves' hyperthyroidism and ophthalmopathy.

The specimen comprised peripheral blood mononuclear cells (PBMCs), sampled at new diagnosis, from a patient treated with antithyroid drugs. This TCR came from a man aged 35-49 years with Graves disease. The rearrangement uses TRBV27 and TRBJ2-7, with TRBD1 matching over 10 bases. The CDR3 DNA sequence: TGTGCCACCAGAAGGGACAGGGGCTACGAGCAGTACTTC. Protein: CATRRDRGYEQYF.